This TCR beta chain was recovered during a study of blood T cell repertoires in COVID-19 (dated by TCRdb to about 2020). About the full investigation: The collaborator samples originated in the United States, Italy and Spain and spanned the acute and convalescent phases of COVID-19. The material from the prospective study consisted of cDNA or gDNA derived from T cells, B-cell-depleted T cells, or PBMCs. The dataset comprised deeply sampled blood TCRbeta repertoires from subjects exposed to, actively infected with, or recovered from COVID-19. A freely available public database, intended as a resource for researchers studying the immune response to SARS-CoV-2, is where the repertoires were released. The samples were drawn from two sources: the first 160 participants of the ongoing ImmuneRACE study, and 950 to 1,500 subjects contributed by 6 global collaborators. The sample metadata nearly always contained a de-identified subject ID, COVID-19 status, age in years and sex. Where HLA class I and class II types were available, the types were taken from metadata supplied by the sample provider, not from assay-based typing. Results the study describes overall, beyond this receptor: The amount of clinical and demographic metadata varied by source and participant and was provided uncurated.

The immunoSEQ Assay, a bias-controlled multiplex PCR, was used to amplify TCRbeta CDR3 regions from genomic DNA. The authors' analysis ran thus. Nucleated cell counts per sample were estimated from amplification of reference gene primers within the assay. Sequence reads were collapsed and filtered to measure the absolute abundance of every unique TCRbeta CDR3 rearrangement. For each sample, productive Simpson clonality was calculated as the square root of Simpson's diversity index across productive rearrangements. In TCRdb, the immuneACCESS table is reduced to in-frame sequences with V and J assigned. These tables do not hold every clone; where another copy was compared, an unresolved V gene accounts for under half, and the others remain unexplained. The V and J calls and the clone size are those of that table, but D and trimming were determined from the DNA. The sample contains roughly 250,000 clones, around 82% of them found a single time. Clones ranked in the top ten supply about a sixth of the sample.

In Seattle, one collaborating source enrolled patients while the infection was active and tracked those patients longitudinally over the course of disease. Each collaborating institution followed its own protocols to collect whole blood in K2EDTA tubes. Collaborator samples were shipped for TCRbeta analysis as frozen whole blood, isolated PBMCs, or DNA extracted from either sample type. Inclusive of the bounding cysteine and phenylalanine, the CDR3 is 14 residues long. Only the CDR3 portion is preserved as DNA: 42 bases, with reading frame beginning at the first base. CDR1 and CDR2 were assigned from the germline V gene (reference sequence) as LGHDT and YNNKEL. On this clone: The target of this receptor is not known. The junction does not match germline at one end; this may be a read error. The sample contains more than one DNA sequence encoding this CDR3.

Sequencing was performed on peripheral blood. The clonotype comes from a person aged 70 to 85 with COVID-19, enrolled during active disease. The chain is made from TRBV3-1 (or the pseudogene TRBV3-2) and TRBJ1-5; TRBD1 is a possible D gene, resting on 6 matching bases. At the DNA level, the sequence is TGTGCCAGCAGTCCTAGGGGGGGCAACCAGCCCCAGCATTTT. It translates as CASSPRGGNQPQHF.